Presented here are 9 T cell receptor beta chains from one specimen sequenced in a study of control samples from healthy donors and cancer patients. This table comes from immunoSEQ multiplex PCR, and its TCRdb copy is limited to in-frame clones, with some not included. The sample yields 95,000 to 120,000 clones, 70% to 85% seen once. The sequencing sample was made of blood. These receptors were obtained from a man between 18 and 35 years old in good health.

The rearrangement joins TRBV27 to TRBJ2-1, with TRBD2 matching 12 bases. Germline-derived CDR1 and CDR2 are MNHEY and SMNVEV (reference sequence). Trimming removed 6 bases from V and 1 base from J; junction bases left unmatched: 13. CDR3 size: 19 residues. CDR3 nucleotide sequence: TGTGCCAGCAGCGCTCAACTAGCGGGGGGCGTGGAATCCTACAATGAGCAGTTCTTC. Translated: CASSAQLAGGVESYNEQFF.

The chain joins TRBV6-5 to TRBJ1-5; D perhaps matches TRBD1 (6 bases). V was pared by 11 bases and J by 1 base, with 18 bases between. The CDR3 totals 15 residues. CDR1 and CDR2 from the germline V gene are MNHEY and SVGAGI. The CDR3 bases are TGTGCCGCAACCGGGGGGGGCGCAAGCAATCAGCCCCAGCATTTT. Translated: CAATGGGASNQPQHF.

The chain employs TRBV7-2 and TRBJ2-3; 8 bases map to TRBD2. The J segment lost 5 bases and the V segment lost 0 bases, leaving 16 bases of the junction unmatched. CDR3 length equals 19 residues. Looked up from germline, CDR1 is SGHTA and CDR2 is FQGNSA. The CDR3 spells CASSLAIPLYGGAGDTQYF. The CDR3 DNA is TGTGCCAGCAGCTTAGCTATTCCCTTGTACGGGGGGGCCGGAGATACGCAGTATTTT.

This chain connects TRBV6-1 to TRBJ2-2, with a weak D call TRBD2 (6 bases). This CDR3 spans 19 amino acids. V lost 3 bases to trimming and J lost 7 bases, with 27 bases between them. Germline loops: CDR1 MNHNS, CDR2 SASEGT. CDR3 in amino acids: CASSDQVVLRLGSGGELFF. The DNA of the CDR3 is TGTGCCAGCAGTGACCAGGTTGTGTTGAGACTAGGTAGTGGCGGGGAGCTGTTTTTT.

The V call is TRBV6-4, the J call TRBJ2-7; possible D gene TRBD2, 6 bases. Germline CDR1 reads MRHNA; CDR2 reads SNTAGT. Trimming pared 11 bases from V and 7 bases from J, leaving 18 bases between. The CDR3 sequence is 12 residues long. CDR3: CAGLGGMREQYV. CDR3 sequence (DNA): TGTGCCGGACTTGGCGGGATGAGGGAGCAGTACGTC.

The CDR3 bases are TGTGCCAGCAGCTTAGTTCCGGGACAGGGGGCGCTTAGCAATCAGCCCCAGCATTTT. As protein: CASSLVPGQGALSNQPQHF. This rearrangement joins TRBV7-2 to TRBJ1-5; 12 nucleotides line up with TRBD1. The length of the CDR3 is 19 residues. J gave up 0 bases and V 1 base, and 7 bases lay outside the gene matches. Looked up from germline, CDR1 is SGHTA and CDR2 is FQGNSA.

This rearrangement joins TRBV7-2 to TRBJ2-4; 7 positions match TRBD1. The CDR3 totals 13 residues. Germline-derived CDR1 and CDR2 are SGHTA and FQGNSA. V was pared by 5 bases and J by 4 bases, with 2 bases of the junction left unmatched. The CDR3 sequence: CASSLGQKNIQYF. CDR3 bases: TGTGCCAGCAGCCTGGGACAGAAAAACATTCAGTACTTC. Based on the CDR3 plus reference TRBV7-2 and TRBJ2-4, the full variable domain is GAGVSQSPSNKVTEKGKDVELRCDPISGHTALYWYRQSLGQGLEFLIYFQGNSAPDKSGLPSDRFSAERTGGSVSTLTIQRTQQEDSAVYLCASSLGQKNIQYFGAGTRLSVL.

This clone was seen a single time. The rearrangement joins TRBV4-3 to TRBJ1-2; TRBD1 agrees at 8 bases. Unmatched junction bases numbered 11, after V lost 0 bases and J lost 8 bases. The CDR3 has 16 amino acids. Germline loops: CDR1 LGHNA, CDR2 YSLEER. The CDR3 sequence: CASSQDIVRGPWGYTF. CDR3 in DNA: TGCGCCAGCAGCCAAGATATAGTCAGGGGGCCATGGGGCTACACCTTC.

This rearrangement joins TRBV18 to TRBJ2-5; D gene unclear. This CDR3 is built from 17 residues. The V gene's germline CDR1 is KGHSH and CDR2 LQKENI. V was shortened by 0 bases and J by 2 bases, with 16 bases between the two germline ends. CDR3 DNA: TGTGCCAGCTCACCACCGTTCGGTCATACCGATCAAGAGACCCAGTACTTC. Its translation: CASSPPFGHTDQETQYF.